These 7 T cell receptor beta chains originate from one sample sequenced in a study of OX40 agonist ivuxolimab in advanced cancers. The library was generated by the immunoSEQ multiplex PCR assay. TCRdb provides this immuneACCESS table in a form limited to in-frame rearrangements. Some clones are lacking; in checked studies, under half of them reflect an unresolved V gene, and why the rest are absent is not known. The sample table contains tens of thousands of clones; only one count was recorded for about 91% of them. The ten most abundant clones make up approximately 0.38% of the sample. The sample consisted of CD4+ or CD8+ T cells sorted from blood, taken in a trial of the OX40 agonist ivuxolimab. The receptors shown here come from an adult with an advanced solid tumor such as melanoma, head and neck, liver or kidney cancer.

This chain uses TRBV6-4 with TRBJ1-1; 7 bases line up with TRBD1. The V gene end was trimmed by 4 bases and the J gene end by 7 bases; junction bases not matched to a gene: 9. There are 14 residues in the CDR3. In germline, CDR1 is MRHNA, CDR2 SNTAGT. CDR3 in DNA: TGTGCCAGCAGTGCCGCCGACAGGGCCTATGAAGCTTTCTTT. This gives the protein CASSAADRAYEAFF.

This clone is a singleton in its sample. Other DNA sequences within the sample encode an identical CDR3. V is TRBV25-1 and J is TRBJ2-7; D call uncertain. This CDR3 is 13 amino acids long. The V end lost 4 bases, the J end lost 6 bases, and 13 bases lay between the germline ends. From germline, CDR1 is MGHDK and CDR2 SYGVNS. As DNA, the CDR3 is TGTGCCAGCAGTGCCTTTGGGCTGTCCGAGCAGTACTTC. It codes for CASSAFGLSEQYF.

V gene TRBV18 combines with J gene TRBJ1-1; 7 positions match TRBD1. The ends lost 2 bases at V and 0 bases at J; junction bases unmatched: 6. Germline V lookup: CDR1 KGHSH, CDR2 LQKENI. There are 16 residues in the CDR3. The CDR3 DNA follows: TGTGCCAGCTCACCAGGCCTGGGGACAGTGAACACTGAAGCTTTCTTT. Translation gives CASSPGLGTVNTEAFF. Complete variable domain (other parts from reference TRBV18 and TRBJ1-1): NAGVMQNPRHLVRRRGQEARLRCSPMKGHSHVYWYRQLPEEGLKFMVYLQKENIIDESGMPKERFSAEFPKEGPSILRIQQVVRGDSAAYFCASSPGLGTVNTEAFFGQGTRLTVV.

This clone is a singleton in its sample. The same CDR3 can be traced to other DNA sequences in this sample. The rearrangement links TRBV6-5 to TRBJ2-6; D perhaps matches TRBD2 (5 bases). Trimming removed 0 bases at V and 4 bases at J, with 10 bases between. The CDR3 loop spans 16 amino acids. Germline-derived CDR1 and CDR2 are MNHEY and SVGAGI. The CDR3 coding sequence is TGTGCCAGCAGTTACTCGCCGGGGTCCGGGGCCAACGTCCTGACTTTC. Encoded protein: CASSYSPGSGANVLTF.

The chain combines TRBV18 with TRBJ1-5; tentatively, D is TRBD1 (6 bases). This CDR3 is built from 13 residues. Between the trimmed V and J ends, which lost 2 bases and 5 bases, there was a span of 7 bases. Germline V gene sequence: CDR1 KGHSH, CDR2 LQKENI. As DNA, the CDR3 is TGTGCCAGCTCACCAGGGGGCTATCAGCCCCAGCATTTT. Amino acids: CASSPGGYQPQHF.

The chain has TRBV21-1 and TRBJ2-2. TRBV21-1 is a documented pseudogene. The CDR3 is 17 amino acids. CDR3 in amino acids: CASSKPRRDPNTGELFF. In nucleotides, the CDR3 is TGTGCCAGCAGCAAACCCCGCAGGGACCCAAACACCGGGGAGCTGTTTTTT.

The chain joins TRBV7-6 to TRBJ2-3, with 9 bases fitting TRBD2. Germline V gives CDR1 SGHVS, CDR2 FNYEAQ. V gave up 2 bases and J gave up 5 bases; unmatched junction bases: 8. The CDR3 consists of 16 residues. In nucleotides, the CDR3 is TGTGCCAGCAGCTTACGTCAAGCGGGAGGTATAGATACGCAGTATTTT. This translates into CASSLRQAGGIDTQYF.